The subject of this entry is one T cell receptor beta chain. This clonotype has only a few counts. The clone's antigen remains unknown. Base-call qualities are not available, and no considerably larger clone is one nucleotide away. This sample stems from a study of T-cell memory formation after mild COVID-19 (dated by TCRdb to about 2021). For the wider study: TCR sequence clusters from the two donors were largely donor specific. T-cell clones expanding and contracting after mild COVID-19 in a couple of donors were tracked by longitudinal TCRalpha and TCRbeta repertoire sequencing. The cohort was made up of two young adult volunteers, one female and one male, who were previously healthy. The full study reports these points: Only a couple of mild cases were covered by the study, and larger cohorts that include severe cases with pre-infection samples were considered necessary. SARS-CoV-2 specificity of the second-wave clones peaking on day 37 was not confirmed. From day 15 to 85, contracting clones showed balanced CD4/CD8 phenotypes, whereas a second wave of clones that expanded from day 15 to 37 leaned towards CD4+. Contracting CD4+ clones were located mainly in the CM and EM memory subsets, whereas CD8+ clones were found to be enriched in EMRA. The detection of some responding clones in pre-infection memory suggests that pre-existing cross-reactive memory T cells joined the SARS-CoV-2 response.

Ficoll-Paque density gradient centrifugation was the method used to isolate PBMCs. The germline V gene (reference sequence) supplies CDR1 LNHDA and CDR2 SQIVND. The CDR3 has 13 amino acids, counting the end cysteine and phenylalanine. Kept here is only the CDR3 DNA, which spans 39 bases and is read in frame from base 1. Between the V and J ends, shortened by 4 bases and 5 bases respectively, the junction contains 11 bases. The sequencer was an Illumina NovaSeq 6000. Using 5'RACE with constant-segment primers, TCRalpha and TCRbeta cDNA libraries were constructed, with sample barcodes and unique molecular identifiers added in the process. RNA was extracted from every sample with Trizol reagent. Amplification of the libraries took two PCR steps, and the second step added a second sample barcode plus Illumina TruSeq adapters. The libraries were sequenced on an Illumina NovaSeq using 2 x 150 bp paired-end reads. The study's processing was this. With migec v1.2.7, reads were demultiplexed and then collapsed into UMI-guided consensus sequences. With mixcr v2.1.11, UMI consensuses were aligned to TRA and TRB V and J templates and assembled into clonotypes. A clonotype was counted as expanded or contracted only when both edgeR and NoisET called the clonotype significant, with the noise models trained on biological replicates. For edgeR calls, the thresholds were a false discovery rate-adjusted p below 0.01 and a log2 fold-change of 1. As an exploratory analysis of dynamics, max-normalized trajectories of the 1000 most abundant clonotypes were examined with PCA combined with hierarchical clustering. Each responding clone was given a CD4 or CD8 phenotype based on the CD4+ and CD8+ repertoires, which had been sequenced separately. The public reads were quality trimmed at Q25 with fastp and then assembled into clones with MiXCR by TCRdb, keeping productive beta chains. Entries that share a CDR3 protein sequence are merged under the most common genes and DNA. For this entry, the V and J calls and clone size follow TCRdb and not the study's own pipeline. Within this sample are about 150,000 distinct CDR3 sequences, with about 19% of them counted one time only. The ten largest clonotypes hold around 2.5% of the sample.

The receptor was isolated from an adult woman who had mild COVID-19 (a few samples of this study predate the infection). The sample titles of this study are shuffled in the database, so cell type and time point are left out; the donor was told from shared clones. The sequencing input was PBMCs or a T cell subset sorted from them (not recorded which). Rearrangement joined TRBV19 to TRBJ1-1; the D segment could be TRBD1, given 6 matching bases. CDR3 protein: CASSTTGGTEAFF. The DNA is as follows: TGTGCCAGTAGTACGACAGGTGGAACTGAAGCTTTCTTT. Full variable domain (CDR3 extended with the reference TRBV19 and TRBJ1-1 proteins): DGGITQSPKYLFRKEGQNVTLSCEQNLNHDAMYWYRQDPGQGLRLIYYSQIVNDFQKGDIAEGYSVSREKKESFPLTVTSAQKNPTAFYLCASSTTGGTEAFFGQGTRLTVV.